These 21 T cell receptor beta chains were sequenced from one sample in a study of T cells in localized non-small cell lung cancer. Assay used: immunoSEQ multiplex PCR; TCRdb lists only in-frame clones, some missing. The data contain roughly 35,000 clones, about nine tenths of them seen just once; the ten biggest clones take up over 2%. The input for sequencing was peripheral blood, taken before any cancer treatment. The receptors derive from an older female donor with stage I lung adenocarcinoma.

The rearrangement joins TRBV6-6 to TRBJ1-1; no reliable D call. Germline CDR1 reads MNHNY; CDR2 reads SVGAGI (reference sequence). Trimming shortened V by 5 bases and J by 1 base, and 11 bases separated the two germline ends. The CDR3 runs to 14 residues. The CDR3 DNA sequence: TGTGCCAGCAGTCCTCGGACGGGGAACACTGAAGCTTTCTTT. Its translation: CASSPRTGNTEAFF.

The gene calls are TRBV28 and TRBJ2-3; 7 bases line up with TRBD1. Germline-derived CDR1 and CDR2 are MDHEN and SYDVKM. The CDR3 loop spans 16 amino acids. The V and J ends lost 7 bases and 1 base, in that order; junction bases with no gene match: 11. The CDR3, as DNA: TGTGCCAGCATTCAACAGGGGTGGTTTGGCACAGATACGCAGTATTTT. Its protein product is CASIQQGWFGTDTQYF.

This chain uses TRBV27 with TRBJ1-5, with 8 bases aligning to TRBD1. Trimming took 8 bases from V and 3 from J; bases not matched to a gene: 9. The CDR3 extends over 15 amino acids. In germline, CDR1 is MNHEY, CDR2 SMNVEV (reference sequence). The DNA of the CDR3 is TGTGCCAGCGCACCACGGGGACAGGACAATCAGCCCCAGCATTTT. Translated, it gives CASAPRGQDNQPQHF.

This sequence joins TRBV27 and TRBJ2-2, with 8 bases fitting TRBD1. The CDR3 spans 14 residues. Germline V lookup: CDR1 MNHEY, CDR2 SMNVEV (reference sequence). Germline trimming cut 6 bases from V and 4 bases from J; bases unmatched to any gene: 4. The CDR3 coding sequence is TGTGCCAGCAGGTGGGGACAGGCCACCGGGGAGCTGTTTTTT. This gives the protein CASRWGQATGELFF.

The rearrangement links TRBV30 to TRBJ2-3; 9 nucleotides agree with TRBD1. With V trimmed by 2 bases and J by 3 bases, 3 bases remained unmatched. Germline V gene lookup returns CDR1 GTSNPN and CDR2 SVGIG (reference sequence). The CDR3 is 14 residues long. CDR3 in DNA: TGTGCCTGGAGTCTCGGGACAGGGACAGATACGCAGTATTTT. Translation: CAWSLGTGTDTQYF.

V and J are TRBV5-1 and TRBJ2-7; a weak D match, TRBD1 (6 bases). V lost 0 bases to trimming and J lost 5 bases, with 18 bases between them. This CDR3 has 16 amino acids. Germline lookup yields CDR1 SGHRS and CDR2 YFSETQ. This CDR3 is CASSLGGGQGSDEQYF. CDR3 bases: TGCGCCAGCAGCTTGGGTGGGGGCCAAGGGAGCGACGAGCAGTACTTC. Full variable domain (missing parts from reference TRBV5-1 and TRBJ2-7): KAGVTQTPRYLIKTRGQQVTLSCSPISGHRSVSWYQQTPGQGLQFLFEYFSETQRNKGNFPGRFSGRQFSNSRSEMNVSTLELGDSALYLCASSLGGGQGSDEQYFGPGTRLTVT.

The rearrangement joins TRBV19 to TRBJ2-3, with D perhaps matching TRBD2 (6 bases). The germline V and J ends were trimmed by 5 bases and 2 bases, with 11 bases remaining between them. CDR3 length equals 14 residues. Looked up from germline, CDR1 is LNHDA and CDR2 is SQIVND (reference sequence). The CDR3 protein is CASSGGVYTDTQYF. CDR3 DNA: TGTGCCAGTAGTGGAGGGGTATACACAGATACGCAGTATTTT.

The CDR3 region is CASSLGLAAGTNTEAFF. CDR3 in DNA: TGTGCCAGCAGCTTAGGTTTGGCGGCAGGGACGAACACTGAAGCTTTCTTT. The V and J genes are TRBV7-6 and TRBJ1-1, with a possible D match to TRBD1 (5 bases). This CDR3 contains 17 residues. In germline, CDR1 is SGHVS, CDR2 FNYEAQ. V gave up 1 base and J gave up 1 base, with 16 bases separating them. The variable domain in full, completed from reference TRBV7-6 and TRBJ1-1, reads GAGVSQSPRYKVTKRGQDVALRCDPISGHVSLYWYRQALGQGPEFLTYFNYEAQQDKSGLPNDRFSAERPEGSISTLTIQRTEQRDSAMYRCASSLGLAAGTNTEAFFGQGTRLTVV.

The chain recombines TRBV10-3 with TRBJ2-1, with a tentative D call TRBD2 (6 bases). CDR1 ENHRY and CDR2 SYGVKD come from the germline V gene. There are 15 residues in the CDR3. V lost 6 bases to trimming and J lost 7 bases, with 19 bases between them. The CDR3 is CAIRGDGGWGNEQFF. In DNA form, the CDR3 reads TGTGCCATCAGGGGAGATGGGGGGTGGGGTAATGAGCAGTTCTTC.

The gene calls are TRBV15 and TRBJ1-3; D remains ambiguous. Germline values: CDR1 LNHNV, CDR2 YYDKDF (reference sequence). Trimming removed 0 bases at V and 5 bases at J, with 5 bases between. This CDR3 region has 13 residues. The CDR3 region is CATSRDARNTIYF. CDR3 DNA: TGTGCCACCAGCAGAGACGCGCGAAACACCATATATTTT.

This clone has just a few counts. The chain combines TRBV6-5 with TRBJ1-3, with 12 bases aligning to TRBD1. Germline trimming cut 5 bases from V and 3 bases from J; bases unmatched to any gene: 2. The CDR3 contains 15 residues. Germline V lookup: CDR1 MNHEY, CDR2 SVGAGI. The CDR3 protein is CASSGTGGGGNTIYF. For the CDR3, the DNA is TGTGCCAGCAGTGGGACAGGGGGCGGTGGAAACACCATATATTTT.

The CDR3 nucleotides are TGCGCCAGCAGCTTCACAGGGATAAGGGAAAAACTGTTTTTT. Translating it yields CASSFTGIREKLFF. The chain uses TRBV5-1 and TRBJ1-4, with D perhaps TRBD1 (6 bases). The V gene lost 2 bases and the J gene lost 8 bases, with 13 bases spanning the gap. This CDR3 is 14 amino acids long. Germline CDR1 reads SGHRS; CDR2 reads YFSETQ.

The chain combines TRBV6-1 with TRBJ2-1; TRBD2 agrees at 8 bases. Per the germline V gene, CDR1 is MNHNS and CDR2 is SASEGT. The CDR3 totals 15 residues. Trimming at V came to 6 bases and at J to 7 bases, leaving 11 bases not matched to a gene. In DNA form, the CDR3 reads TGTGCCAGCAGGGACGGACTAGCCGGACGGAATGAGCAGTTCTTC. It yields the protein CASRDGLAGRNEQFF.

J is TRBJ1-2 and V is TRBV6-9; D perhaps matches TRBD1 (6 bases). V was pared by 3 bases and J by 3 bases, with 11 bases between. CDR3 length: 14 residues. The germline V gene has CDR1 MNHGY and CDR2 SVAAGI. CDR3 in amino acids: CASSYTNRDYGYTF. CDR3 DNA sequence: TGTGCCAGCAGTTACACAAACAGGGACTATGGCTACACCTTC.

The V call is TRBV30, the J call TRBJ1-2, with D possibly being TRBD1 (6 bases). The CDR3 is 14 amino acids. Trimming stripped 7 bases from V and 5 bases from J, with 20 bases between. Germline V gene lookup returns CDR1 GTSNPN and CDR2 SVGIG (reference sequence). The DNA for the CDR3 is TGTGCCTTCGGTATCCCAGGGGTAGGTTATGGCTACACCTTC. It translates to CAFGIPGVGYGYTF.

The chain employs TRBV10-3 and TRBJ1-6; 7 nucleotides match TRBD1. CDR3 length equals 14 residues. Germline V gives CDR1 ENHRY, CDR2 SYGVKD. V shed 6 bases, J shed 9 bases, and the junction held 8 bases outside the gene matches. In nucleotides, the CDR3 is TGTGCCATCAGGGGGGACAGTTGGGGTTCACCCCTCCACTTT. It codes for CAIRGDSWGSPLHF.

This sequence joins TRBV2 and TRBJ2-4, with a possible D match to TRBD1 (6 bases). Trimming removed 6 bases at V and 5 bases at J, with 14 bases between. The CDR3 contains 14 residues. CDR1 is SNHLY and CDR2 is FYNNEI in the germline V gene. CDR3 coding DNA: TGTGCCAGCAGGGGGACATGGATGGAAAACATTCAGTACTTC. Translated, it gives CASRGTWMENIQYF.

The chain couples TRBV6-6 to TRBJ1-6; 12 bases align to TRBD1. This CDR3 contains 15 residues. The ends lost 5 bases at V and 8 bases at J; junction bases unmatched: 4. Germline values: CDR1 MNHNY, CDR2 SVGAGI (reference sequence). The CDR3 DNA is TGTGCCAGCAGTGGGACAGGGGGCCGGGATTCACCCCTCCACTTT. Translating gives CASSGTGGRDSPLHF.

V gene TRBV16 combines with J gene TRBJ2-7; 9 nucleotides align to TRBD2. The CDR3 has 15 amino acids. CDR1 KGHSY and CDR2 FQNENV come from the germline V gene. The junction had 8 bases not matched to a gene; V was cut back by 2 bases and J by 6 bases. DNA for the CDR3: TGTGCCAGCAGCCAACTTGGCGGGGGGGCTCGCGAGCAGTACTTC. Translation gives CASSQLGGGAREQYF.

The V gene is TRBV29-1, the J gene TRBJ1-1; D is unclear. Trimming cost V 6 bases and J 0 bases, with 11 bases left between them. This CDR3 is built from 13 residues. Germline V gives CDR1 SQVTM, CDR2 ANQGSEA. CDR3 protein: CSVKDGMNTEAFF. Written as DNA, the CDR3 is TGCAGCGTGAAAGACGGGATGAACACTGAAGCTTTCTTT. Combining the CDR3 with reference TRBV29-1 and TRBJ1-1 gives the whole variable domain SAVISQKPSRDICQRGTSLTIQCQVDSQVTMMFWYRQQPGQSLTLIATANQGSEATYESGFVIDKFPISRPNLTFSTLTVSNMSPEDSSIYLCSVKDGMNTEAFFGQGTRLTVV.

The gene calls are TRBV30 and TRBJ2-1; tentative D call: TRBD2 (5 bases). V was cut by 4 bases and J by 8 bases, with 15 bases left in between. Germline V CDR1 and CDR2: GTSNPN, SVGIG (reference sequence). The CDR3 length is 13 residues. Written as DNA, the CDR3 is TGTGCCTGGAACTACGGGGAATTCTATGAGCAGTTCTTC. Translating it yields CAWNYGEFYEQFF.